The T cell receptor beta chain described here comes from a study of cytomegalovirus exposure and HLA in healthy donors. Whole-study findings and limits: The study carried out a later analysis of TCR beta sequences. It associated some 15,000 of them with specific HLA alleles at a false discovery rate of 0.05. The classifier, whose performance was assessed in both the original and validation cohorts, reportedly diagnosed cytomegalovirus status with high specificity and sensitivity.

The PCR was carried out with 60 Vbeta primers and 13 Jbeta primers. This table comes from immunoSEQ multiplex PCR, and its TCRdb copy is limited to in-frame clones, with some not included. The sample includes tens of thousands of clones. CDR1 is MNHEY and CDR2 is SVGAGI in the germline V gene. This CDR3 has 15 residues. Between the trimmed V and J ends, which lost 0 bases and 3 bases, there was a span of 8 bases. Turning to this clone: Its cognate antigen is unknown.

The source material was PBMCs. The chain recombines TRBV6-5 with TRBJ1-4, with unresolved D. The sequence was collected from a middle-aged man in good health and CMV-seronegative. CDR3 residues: CASSYSRSSNEKLFF. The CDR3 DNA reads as TGTGCCAGCAGTTACTCGAGAAGTTCTAATGAAAAACTGTTTTTT.